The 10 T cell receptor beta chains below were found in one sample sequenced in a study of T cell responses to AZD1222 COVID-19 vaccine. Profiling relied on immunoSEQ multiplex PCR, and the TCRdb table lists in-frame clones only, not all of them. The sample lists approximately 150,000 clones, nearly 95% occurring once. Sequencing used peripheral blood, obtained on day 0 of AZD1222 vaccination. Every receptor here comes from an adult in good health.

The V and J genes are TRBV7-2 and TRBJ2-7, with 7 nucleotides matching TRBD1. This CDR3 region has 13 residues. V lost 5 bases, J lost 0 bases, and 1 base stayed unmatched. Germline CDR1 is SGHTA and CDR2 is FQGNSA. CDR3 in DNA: TGTGCCAGCAGCCGGGACAGCTCCTACGAGCAGTACTTC. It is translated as CASSRDSSYEQYF.

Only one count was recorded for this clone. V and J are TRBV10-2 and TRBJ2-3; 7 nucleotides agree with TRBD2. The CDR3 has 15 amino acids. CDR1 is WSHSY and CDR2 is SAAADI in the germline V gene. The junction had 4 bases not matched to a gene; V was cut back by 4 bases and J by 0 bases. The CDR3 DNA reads TGCGCCAGCAGTGCCACTAGCGCGAGCACAGATACGCAGTATTTT. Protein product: CASSATSASTDTQYF.

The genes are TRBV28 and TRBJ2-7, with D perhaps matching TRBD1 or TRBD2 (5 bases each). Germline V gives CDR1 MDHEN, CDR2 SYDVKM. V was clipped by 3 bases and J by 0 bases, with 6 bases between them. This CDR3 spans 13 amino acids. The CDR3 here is CASSFGASYEQYF. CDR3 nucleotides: TGTGCCAGCAGTTTCGGGGCCTCCTACGAGCAGTACTTC.

Written as DNA, the CDR3 is TGTGCCAGCAGTACCGGGACTAGCAGTATCGGTTCCTACGAGCAGTACTTC. This translates into CASSTGTSSIGSYEQYF. The V call is TRBV6-2 or TRBV6-3, the J call TRBJ2-7, with 9 nucleotides matching TRBD2. The CDR3 is made up of 17 amino acids. Germline loops: CDR1 MNHEY, CDR2 SVGEGT. V trimming: 5 bases; J trimming: 1 base; junction bases outside the gene matches: 12.

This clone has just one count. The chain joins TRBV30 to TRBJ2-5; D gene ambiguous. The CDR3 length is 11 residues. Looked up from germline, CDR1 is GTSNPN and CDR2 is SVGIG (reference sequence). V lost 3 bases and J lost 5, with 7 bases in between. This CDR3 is CAWSRSETQYF. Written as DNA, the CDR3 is TGTGCCTGGAGCCGTTCGGAGACCCAGTACTTC.

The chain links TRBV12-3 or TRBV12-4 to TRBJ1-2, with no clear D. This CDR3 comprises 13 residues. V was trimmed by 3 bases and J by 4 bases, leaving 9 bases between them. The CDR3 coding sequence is TGTGCCAGCAGTTTTCCAGAACGCTATGGCTACACCTTC. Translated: CASSFPERYGYTF.

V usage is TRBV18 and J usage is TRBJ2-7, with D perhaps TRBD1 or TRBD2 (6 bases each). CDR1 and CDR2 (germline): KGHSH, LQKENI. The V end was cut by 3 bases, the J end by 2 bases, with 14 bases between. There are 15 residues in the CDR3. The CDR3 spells CASSPGQGRTYEQYF. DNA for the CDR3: TGTGCCAGCTCACCGGGGCAGGGGAGGACCTACGAGCAGTACTTC.

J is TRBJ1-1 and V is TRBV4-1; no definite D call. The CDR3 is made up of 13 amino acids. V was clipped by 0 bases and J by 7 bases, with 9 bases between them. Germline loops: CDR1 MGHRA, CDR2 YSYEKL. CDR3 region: CASSQERRGEAFF. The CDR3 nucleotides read TGCGCCAGCAGCCAAGAGCGGAGAGGTGAAGCTTTCTTT.

In nucleotides, the CDR3 is TGTGCCAGCAGCTTACCACAGGGGTTTAGTAATGAGCAGTTCTTC. Translated, it gives CASSLPQGFSNEQFF. The genes are TRBV5-4 and TRBJ2-1, with 7 nucleotides matching TRBD1. Germline V gene lookup returns CDR1 SGHNT and CDR2 YYREEE (reference sequence). The CDR3 spans 15 residues. Trimming removed 2 bases from V and 7 bases from J; junction bases left unmatched: 9.

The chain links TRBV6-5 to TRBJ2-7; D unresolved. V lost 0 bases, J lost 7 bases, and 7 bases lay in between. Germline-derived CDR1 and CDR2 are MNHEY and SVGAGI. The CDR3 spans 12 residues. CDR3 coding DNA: TGTGCCAGCAGTTACTCGGACGGAGAGCAGTACTTC. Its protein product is CASSYSDGEQYF.